These 23 T cell receptor beta chains share one sample of origin, sequenced in a study of blood T cell repertoires in COVID-19. TCRdb's copy holds only in-frame clones and misses some; the assay was immunoSEQ multiplex PCR. The data hold 250,000 or so clones, with around nine tenths observed a single time. The specimen was PBMCs or T cells enriched from blood (not recorded which). Source of these receptors: a woman under 30 who had recovered from COVID-19.

The chain combines TRBV29-1 with TRBJ1-2; 7 bases map to TRBD1. V lost 3 bases, J lost 3 bases, and 4 bases stayed unmatched. The CDR3 runs to 13 residues. Germline V gene data show CDR1 as SQVTM and CDR2 as ANQGSEA. CDR3 loop: CSVDKGGDYGYTF. DNA for the CDR3: TGCAGCGTTGATAAAGGGGGCGACTATGGCTACACCTTC.

This clone was counted only a few times. The chain uses TRBV5-6 and TRBJ2-7, with 8 bases that match TRBD2. The CDR3 totals 18 residues. Per the germline V gene, CDR1 is SGHDT and CDR2 is YYEEEE. V dropped 3 bases and J dropped 1; count of bases not matched to a gene: 15. The CDR3 DNA sequence: TGTGCCAGCAGCTACGGGACTAGAACTCCTCGTAGGTCCTACGAGCAGTACTTC. Translation gives CASSYGTRTPRRSYEQYF.

The rearrangement joins TRBV9 to TRBJ1-6; D possibly corresponds to TRBD1 (5 bases). Per germline, CDR1 SGDLS and CDR2 YYNGEE. CDR3 length: 15 residues. The V gene lost 0 bases and the J gene lost 10 bases, with 14 bases spanning the gap. The CDR3 loop is CASSVEAGGRSPLHF. The DNA of the CDR3 is TGTGCCAGCAGCGTAGAGGCGGGGGGAAGGTCACCCCTCCACTTT.

J is TRBJ2-7 and V is TRBV27; 7 positions agree with TRBD1. Unmatched junction bases numbered 22, after V lost 5 bases and J lost 6 bases. The germline V gene encodes CDR1 MNHEY and CDR2 SMNVEV (reference sequence). The CDR3 runs 18 residues. The CDR3 nucleotides read TGTGCCAGCAGTACCGTACGATCGAAGAAGTACAGGGGCAGCGAGCAGTACTTC. Translating gives CASSTVRSKKYRGSEQYF.

This clone was seen only once. This chain uses TRBV5-1 with TRBJ2-7; D call uncertain. CDR1 is SGHRS, CDR2 YFSETQ, per germline. CDR3 length equals 14 residues. The germline V and J ends were trimmed by 4 bases and 2 bases, with 13 bases remaining between them. Written as DNA, the CDR3 is TGCGCCAGCAGCCCCGCCCCGCCGGCCTACGAGCAGTACTTC. Protein: CASSPAPPAYEQYF.

The CDR3 DNA is TGTGCCAGCAGCTCTATACAGGGGGCAACGCGCGAGCAGTACTTC. Encoded protein: CASSSIQGATREQYF. The genes are TRBV7-8 and TRBJ2-7, with 9 positions matching TRBD1. There are 15 residues in the CDR3. With V trimmed by 4 bases and J by 6 bases, 10 bases remained unmatched. Per the germline V gene, CDR1 is SGHVS and CDR2 is FQNEAQ.

V is TRBV10-2 and J is TRBJ2-1, with 11 nucleotides matching TRBD2. Looked up from germline, CDR1 is WSHSY and CDR2 is SAAADI. J gave up 6 bases and V 8 bases, and 9 bases lay outside the gene matches. CDR3 length equals 15 residues. CDR3 amino acids: CASSLAGGSSNEQFF. The CDR3 DNA is TGCGCCAGCTCCCTAGCGGGGGGATCGAGCAATGAGCAGTTCTTC.

The rearrangement uses TRBV5-4 and TRBJ1-6; no clear D gene. The CDR3 loop spans 14 amino acids. From germline, CDR1 is SGHNT and CDR2 YYREEE (reference sequence). The V end lost 4 bases, the J end lost 4 bases, and 9 bases lay between the germline ends. The CDR3 DNA reads TGTGCCAGCAGCAAAACAGTTTATAATTCACCCCTCCACTTT. Protein product: CASSKTVYNSPLHF.

V gene TRBV7-9 combines with J gene TRBJ1-4; TRBD1 matches 7 bases. Germline assignment: CDR1 SEHNR and CDR2 FQNEAQ (reference sequence). The CDR3 has 15 amino acids. Germline trimming cut 5 bases from V and 8 bases from J; bases unmatched to any gene: 11. The CDR3 DNA is TGTGCCAGCAGCCCATCAGGGGGGCGGGAAGAAAAACTGTTTTTT. It translates to CASSPSGGREEKLFF.

This clone has only a few counts. The chain is built from TRBV29-1 and TRBJ1-1; D remains unclear. The germline V and J ends were trimmed by 5 bases and 3 bases, with 4 bases remaining between them. Germline loops: CDR1 SQVTM, CDR2 ANQGSEA. CDR3 length: 10 residues. This chain's CDR3 is CSVSDTEAFF. For the CDR3, the DNA is TGCAGCGTTTCCGACACTGAAGCTTTCTTT.

J is TRBJ2-5 and V is TRBV2; tentatively, D is TRBD1 (5 bases). With 3 bases removed from V and 2 bases from J, the gap between germline ends came to 7 bases. This CDR3 region has 13 residues. Per the germline V gene, CDR1 is SNHLY and CDR2 is FYNNEI. The CDR3 sequence: CASSDRVQETQYF. The CDR3 DNA is TGTGCCAGCAGTGACAGGGTACAAGAGACCCAGTACTTC.

This sequence joins TRBV10-3 and TRBJ2-1; 8 bases align to TRBD2. The V gene end was trimmed by 6 bases and the J gene end by 8 bases; junction bases not matched to a gene: 9. The CDR3 covers 14 residues. In germline, CDR1 is ENHRY, CDR2 SYGVKD. CDR3 sequence reads: CAIRRRGGFDEQFF. The CDR3 coding sequence is TGTGCCATCAGACGCCGGGGGGGCTTCGATGAGCAGTTCTTC.

The chain carries TRBV11-2 and TRBJ2-5; the match to TRBD1 covers 7 bases. The CDR3 totals 16 residues. CDR1 SGHAT and CDR2 FQNNGV come from the germline V gene. The V and J ends lost 6 bases and 1 base, in that order; junction bases with no gene match: 11. The CDR3 loop is CASSRTGGTFQETQYF. CDR3 nucleotides: TGTGCCAGCAGTCGGACAGGTGGTACCTTCCAAGAGACCCAGTACTTC.

The rearrangement joins TRBV6-2 or TRBV6-3 to TRBJ1-2; 7 bases match TRBD1. The CDR3 has 16 amino acids. V was clipped by 6 bases and J by 4 bases; unmatched bases: 14. The germline V gene encodes CDR1 MNHEY and CDR2 SVGEGT. The CDR3 DNA sequence: TGTGCCAGCAGCAAATTAGGGGACAGTATCTCCTATGGCTACACCTTC. This encodes CASSKLGDSISYGYTF.

This rearrangement joins TRBV30 to TRBJ2-7; D is perhaps TRBD1 (6 bases). The CDR3 totals 16 residues. Trimming shortened V by 2 bases and J by 5 bases, and 22 bases separated the two germline ends. Per germline, CDR1 GTSNPN and CDR2 SVGIG (reference sequence). The CDR3 DNA sequence: TGTGCCTGGAGTCACCGGGACACTCGTGATATGGACGAGCAGTACTTC. Translated: CAWSHRDTRDMDEQYF.

V is TRBV24-1 and J is TRBJ2-2; possible D gene TRBD1, 6 bases. With 0 bases removed from V and 4 bases from J, the gap between germline ends came to 20 bases. CDR1 is KGHDR, CDR2 SFDVKD, per germline. The CDR3 has 19 residues. CDR3: CATSDLHQAGTPFTGELFF. CDR3 DNA sequence: TGTGCCACCAGTGATTTGCACCAGGCCGGGACACCTTTCACCGGGGAGCTGTTTTTT.

This clone showed up just once. This rearrangement joins TRBV7-3 to TRBJ2-7; 10 nucleotides agree with TRBD2. The trim removed 4 bases at V and 6 bases at J, leaving 9 bases unmatched. The CDR3 is 15 residues long. In germline, CDR1 is SGHTA, CDR2 FQGTGA. The DNA for the CDR3 is TGTGCCAGCAGCTCTACAGCGGGAGGGCCGGGCGAGCAGTACTTC. Translation: CASSSTAGGPGEQYF.

J is TRBJ2-1 and V is TRBV5-4, with 8 bases aligning to TRBD2. The CDR3 spans 16 residues. Trimming at V came to 0 bases and at J to 6 bases, leaving 8 bases not matched to a gene. The germline V gene has CDR1 SGHNT and CDR2 YYREEE (reference sequence). The CDR3 is CASSLDPGLEINEQFF. The CDR3 DNA is TGTGCCAGCAGCTTGGACCCGGGACTAGAGATCAATGAGCAGTTCTTC.

This chain uses TRBV20-1 with TRBJ1-6; D is perhaps TRBD1 (5 bases). The CDR3 totals 15 residues. The V end was cut by 3 bases, the J end by 5 bases, with 14 bases between. Looked up from germline, CDR1 is DFQATT and CDR2 is SNEGSKA (reference sequence). CDR3 sequence: CSASSRTSNNSPLHF. The CDR3 DNA reads TGCAGTGCTAGTTCCAGGACATCAAATAATTCACCCCTCCACTTT.

The chain carries TRBV5-5 and TRBJ1-3, with 9 bases matching TRBD1. The J segment lost 4 bases and the V segment lost 2 bases, leaving 7 bases of the junction unmatched. The CDR3 length is 16 residues. The V gene's germline CDR1 is SGHKS and CDR2 YYEKEE (reference sequence). CDR3 nucleotides: TGTGCCAGCAGCTTACCGGGACAGGGTGTCGGAAACACCATATATTTT. This gives the protein CASSLPGQGVGNTIYF.

A remark on this clone: With a much larger clone just one base away, this may be a read error. The rearrangement uses TRBV7-2 and TRBJ1-1; D is uncertain. Trimming cost V 4 bases and J 2 bases, with 2 bases left between them. This CDR3 region has 11 residues. Per the germline V gene, CDR1 is SGHTA and CDR2 is FQGNSA. CDR3 nucleotide sequence: TGTGCCAGCAGCTCAAACACTGAAGCTTTCTTT. Amino acid sequence: CASSSNTEAFF.

The chain links TRBV30 to TRBJ1-5, with TRBD1 matching 8 bases. From germline, CDR1 is GTSNPN and CDR2 SVGIG (reference sequence). The J segment lost 7 bases and the V segment lost 4 bases, leaving 6 bases of the junction unmatched. There are 13 residues in the CDR3. CDR3 sequence: CAWNQGAGQPQHF. In DNA form, the CDR3 reads TGTGCCTGGAATCAGGGGGCTGGGCAGCCCCAGCATTTT.

This clone was counted a single time. The rearrangement joins TRBV24-1 to TRBJ2-1; TRBD2 matches 13 bases. CDR1 KGHDR and CDR2 SFDVKD come from the germline V gene. The CDR3 runs to 17 residues. The V segment lost 3 bases and the J segment 3 bases; nucleotides outside the gene matches: 4. The CDR3: CATSDPGLAGVYNEQFF. The CDR3, as DNA: TGTGCCACCAGTGATCCCGGACTAGCGGGAGTCTACAATGAGCAGTTCTTC.